Below, 10 T cell receptor beta chains from the same sample are listed, as sequenced in a study of beta chain features in type 1 diabetes. Reverse transcribing all isolated RNA meant expressed TCRB transcripts were sequenced. Clones were read by immunoSEQ multiplex PCR, and TCRdb kept only the in-frame ones, dropping some. The sample holds about 410,000 clones; 11% to 15% are singletons and the top ten take approximately 0.035%. Sequencing was carried out using naive CD4+ T cells from blood. The origin of the receptors is a man younger than 45 in good health.

The genes are TRBV28 and TRBJ2-1, with 8 bases that match TRBD2. The CDR3 runs 15 residues. Germline loops: CDR1 MDHEN, CDR2 SYDVKM. V was clipped by 6 bases and J by 1 base; unmatched bases: 5. The CDR3, as DNA: TGTGCCAGCAGATCCATAGCGGGATCCTACAATGAGCAGTTCTTC. It specifies CASRSIAGSYNEQFF.

This sequence joins TRBV9 and TRBJ2-5; possibly TRBD2 for D (6 bases). Trimming pared 2 bases from V and 1 base from J, leaving 15 bases between. The CDR3 has 16 amino acids. The germline V gene encodes CDR1 SGDLS and CDR2 YYNGEE. CDR3 bases: TGTGCCAGCAGCGTTGGAGCTAGCGTGGTCCAAGAGACCCAGTACTTC. Residues: CASSVGASVVQETQYF.

The genes are TRBV5-4 and TRBJ2-1; D is undetermined. V was trimmed by 4 bases and J by 6 bases, leaving 11 bases between them. CDR1 SGHNT and CDR2 YYREEE come from the germline V gene (reference sequence). This CDR3 has 13 residues. CDR3 residues: CASSIRHINEQFF. The CDR3 bases are TGTGCCAGCAGCATAAGACACATCAATGAGCAGTTCTTC.

This clone is a singleton in its sample. The CDR3 spells CASSLTQTVHEQFF. The CDR3 DNA is TGTGCCAGCAGTTTAACCCAGACGGTGCATGAGCAGTTCTTC. V is TRBV6-5 and J is TRBJ2-1; the D is unclear. Trimming stripped 4 bases from V and 8 bases from J, with 15 bases between. This CDR3 is 14 amino acids long. Germline V gene sequence: CDR1 MNHEY, CDR2 SVGAGI.

The genes are TRBV11-3 and TRBJ2-1; 12 bases align to TRBD2. Germline lookup yields CDR1 SGHNT and CDR2 YENEEA. This CDR3 spans 17 amino acids. Losses at the gene ends were 4 bases for V and 1 base for J; bases not matched to a gene: 5. CDR3 DNA sequence: TGTGCCAGCAGCTCTAGCGGGAGGGGACGGTCCTACAATGAGCAGTTCTTC. It is translated as CASSSSGRGRSYNEQFF.

This clone was found a few times. Other DNA sequences in the sample encode the same CDR3. The gene calls are TRBV18 and TRBJ2-3, with D uncertain. V lost 3 bases and J 0 bases, leaving 1 base between the germline ends. The germline CDR1 and CDR2 sequences are KGHSH and LQKENI. The CDR3 extends over 12 amino acids. CDR3 loop: CASSPSTDTQYF. The CDR3 nucleotides are TGTGCCAGCTCACCCAGCACAGATACGCAGTATTTT.

The sample holds a few counts of this clone. This chain links TRBV30 with TRBJ2-1; 11 nucleotides line up with TRBD2. The CDR3 is 16 amino acids. J was trimmed by 7 bases and V by 3 bases; bases with no gene match: 11. CDR1 and CDR2 from the germline V gene are GTSNPN and SVGIG (reference sequence). CDR3 sequence reads: CAWSPYTSGGTNEQFF. In nucleotides, the CDR3 is TGTGCCTGGAGCCCCTACACTAGCGGGGGTACAAATGAGCAGTTCTTC.

The rearrangement uses TRBV6-5 and TRBJ2-1; 8 bases align to TRBD1. V dropped 0 bases and J dropped 2; count of bases not matched to a gene: 3. CDR3 length: 16 amino acids. Germline V gene sequence: CDR1 MNHEY, CDR2 SVGAGI. In nucleotides, the CDR3 is TGTGCCAGCAGTTACTCGGACAGGGTTGCCTACAATGAGCAGTTCTTC. Translation gives CASSYSDRVAYNEQFF.

This clone was detected ten times or more. The chain has TRBV30 and TRBJ2-2, with D perhaps given as TRBD1 or TRBD2 (5 bases each). V lost 4 bases and J 4 bases, leaving 13 bases between the germline ends. Germline assignment: CDR1 GTSNPN and CDR2 SVGIG (reference sequence). The CDR3 runs 14 residues. The CDR3 DNA is TGTGCCTGGAAGGGGACCTACTTCACCGGGGAGCTGTTTTTT. This encodes CAWKGTYFTGELFF.

This clone was recorded a few times. The sample carries other DNA sequences with the same CDR3. The CDR3 region has the DNA TGCAGCGTTGGTCAGGGTAACACTGAAGCTTTCTTT. Its protein is CSVGQGNTEAFF. V gene TRBV29-1 combines with J gene TRBJ1-1; TRBD1 is a possible D gene (5 bases). The CDR3 is 12 amino acids. V shed 4 bases and J shed 2 bases, with 8 bases lying between them. Germline CDR1 SQVTM, CDR2 ANQGSEA. Drawing the rest from reference TRBV29-1 and TRBJ1-1, the complete variable domain is SAVISQKPSRDICQRGTSLTIQCQVDSQVTMMFWYRQQPGQSLTLIATANQGSEATYESGFVIDKFPISRPNLTFSTLTVSNMSPEDSSIYLCSVGQGNTEAFFGQGTRLTVV.